The source of this T cell receptor beta chain is a study of control samples from healthy donors and cancer patients. The V end lost 2 bases, the J end lost 0 bases, and 6 bases lay between the germline ends. Germline V gene sequence: CDR1 MNHEY, CDR2 SVGAGI. This CDR3 spans 14 amino acids. The repertoire was sequenced with immunoSEQ multiplex PCR; TCRdb's copy has only in-frame clones and lacks some. This repertoire shows tens of thousands of clones, more than 80% found once; its top ten account for roughly 16%. This receptor was obtained from a man aged 50 to 60 in good health. V and J are TRBV6-5 and TRBJ2-3; maybe TRBD2 (6 bases). The specimen was blood. The CDR3 nucleotides read TGTGCCAGCAGTTACGGGGGGAGCACAGATACGCAGTATTTT. Protein: CASSYGGSTDTQYF.